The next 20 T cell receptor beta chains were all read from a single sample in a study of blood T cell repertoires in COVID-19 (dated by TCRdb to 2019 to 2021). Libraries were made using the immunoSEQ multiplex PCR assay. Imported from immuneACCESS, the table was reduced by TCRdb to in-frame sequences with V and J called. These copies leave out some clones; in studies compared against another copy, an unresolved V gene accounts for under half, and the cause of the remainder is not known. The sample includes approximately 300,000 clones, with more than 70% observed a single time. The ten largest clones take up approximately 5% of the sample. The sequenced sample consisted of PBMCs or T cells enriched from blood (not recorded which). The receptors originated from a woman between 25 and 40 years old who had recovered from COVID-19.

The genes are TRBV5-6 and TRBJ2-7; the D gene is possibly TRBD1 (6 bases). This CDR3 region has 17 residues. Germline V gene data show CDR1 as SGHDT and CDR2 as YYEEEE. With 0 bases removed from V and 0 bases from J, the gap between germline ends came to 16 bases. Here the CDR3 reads CASSLAGQPRNSYEQYF. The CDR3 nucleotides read TGTGCCAGCAGCTTGGCCGGACAGCCGCGCAACTCCTACGAGCAGTACTTC.

The CDR3 is CASSMAGAGNTIYF. In DNA, the CDR3 is TGTGCCAGTAGTATGGCAGGGGCTGGAAACACCATATATTTT. V usage is TRBV19 and J usage is TRBJ1-3; D is possibly TRBD1 (6 bases). Deletions cut 3 bases from V and 2 bases from J, with 8 bases between. Germline CDR1 is LNHDA and CDR2 is SQIVND (reference sequence). This CDR3 is 14 amino acids long.

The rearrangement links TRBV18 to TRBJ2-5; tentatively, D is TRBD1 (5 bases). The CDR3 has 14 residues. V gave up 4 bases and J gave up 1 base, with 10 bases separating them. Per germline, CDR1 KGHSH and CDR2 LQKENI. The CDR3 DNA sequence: TGTGCCAGCTCACTTAGACAGACCCAAGAGACCCAGTACTTC. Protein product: CASSLRQTQETQYF.

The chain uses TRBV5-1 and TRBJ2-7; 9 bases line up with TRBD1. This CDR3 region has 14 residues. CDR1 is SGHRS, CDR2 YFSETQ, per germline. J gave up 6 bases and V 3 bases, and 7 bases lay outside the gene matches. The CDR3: CASSSAGTGSEQYF. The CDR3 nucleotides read TGCGCCAGCAGCTCCGCCGGGACAGGGTCCGAGCAGTACTTC.

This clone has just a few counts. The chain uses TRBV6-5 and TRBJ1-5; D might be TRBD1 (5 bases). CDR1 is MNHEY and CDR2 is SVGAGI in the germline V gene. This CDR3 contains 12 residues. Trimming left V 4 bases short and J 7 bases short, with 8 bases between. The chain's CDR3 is CASSSGGQPQHF. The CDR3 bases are TGTGCCAGCAGTTCCGGGGGACAGCCCCAGCATTTT.

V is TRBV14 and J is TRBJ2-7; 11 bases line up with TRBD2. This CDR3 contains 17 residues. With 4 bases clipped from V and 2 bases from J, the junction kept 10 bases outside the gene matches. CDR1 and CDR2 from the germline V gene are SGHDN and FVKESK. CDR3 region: CASSPMTGTSGTYEQYF. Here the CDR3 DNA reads TGTGCCAGCAGCCCGATGACCGGGACTAGCGGTACCTACGAGCAGTACTTC. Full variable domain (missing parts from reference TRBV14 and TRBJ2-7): EAGVTQFPSHSVIEKGQTVTLRCDPISGHDNLYWYRRVMGKEIKFLLHFVKESKQDESGMPNNRFLAERTGGTYSTLKVQPAELEDSGVYFCASSPMTGTSGTYEQYFGPGTRLTVT.

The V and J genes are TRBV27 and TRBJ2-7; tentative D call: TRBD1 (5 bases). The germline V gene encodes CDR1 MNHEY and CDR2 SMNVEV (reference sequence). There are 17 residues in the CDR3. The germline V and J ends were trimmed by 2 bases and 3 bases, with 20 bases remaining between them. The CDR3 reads CASSLGVPGKKDYEQYF. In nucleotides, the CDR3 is TGTGCCAGCAGTTTAGGAGTCCCAGGGAAGAAGGACTACGAGCAGTACTTC.

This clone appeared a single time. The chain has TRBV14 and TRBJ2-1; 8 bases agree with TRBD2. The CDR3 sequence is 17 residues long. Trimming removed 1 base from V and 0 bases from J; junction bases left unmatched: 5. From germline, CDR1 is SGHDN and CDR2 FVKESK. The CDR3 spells CASSQVSGGSSYNEQFF. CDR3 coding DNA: TGTGCCAGCAGCCAAGTATCGGGGGGGAGCTCCTACAATGAGCAGTTCTTC.

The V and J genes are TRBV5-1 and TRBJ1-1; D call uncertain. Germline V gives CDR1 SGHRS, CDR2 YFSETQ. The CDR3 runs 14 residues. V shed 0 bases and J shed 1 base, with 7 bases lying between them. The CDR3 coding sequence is TGCGCCAGCAGCTTGGAACACAAGAACACTGAAGCTTTCTTT. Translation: CASSLEHKNTEAFF.

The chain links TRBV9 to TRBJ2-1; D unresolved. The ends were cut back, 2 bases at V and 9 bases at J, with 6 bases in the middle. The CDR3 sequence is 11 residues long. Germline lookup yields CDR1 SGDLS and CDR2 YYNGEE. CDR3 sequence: CASSVSREQFF. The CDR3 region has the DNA TGTGCCAGCAGCGTTTCTCGTGAGCAGTTCTTC. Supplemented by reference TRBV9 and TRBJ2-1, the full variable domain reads DSGVTQTPKHLITATGQRVTLRCSPRSGDLSVYWYQQSLDQGLQFLIQYYNGEERAKGNILERFSAQQFPDLHSELNLSSLELGDSALYFCASSVSREQFFGPGTRLTVL.

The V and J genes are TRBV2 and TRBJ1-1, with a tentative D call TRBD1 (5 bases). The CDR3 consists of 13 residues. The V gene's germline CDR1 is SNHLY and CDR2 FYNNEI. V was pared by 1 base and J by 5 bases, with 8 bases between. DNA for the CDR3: TGTGCCAGCAGTGAAGAAAGGGGTACTGAAGCTTTCTTT. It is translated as CASSEERGTEAFF. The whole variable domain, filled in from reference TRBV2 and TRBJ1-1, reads EPEVTQTPSHQVTQMGQEVILRCVPISNHLYFYWYRQILGQKVEFLVSFYNNEISEKSEIFDDQFSVERPDGSNFTLKIRSTKLEDSAMYFCASSEERGTEAFFGQGTRLTVV.

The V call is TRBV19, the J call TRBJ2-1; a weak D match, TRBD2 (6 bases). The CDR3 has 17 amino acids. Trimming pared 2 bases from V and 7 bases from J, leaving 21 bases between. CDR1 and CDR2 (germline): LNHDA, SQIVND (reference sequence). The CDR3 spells CASSIMLGQQEGNEQFF. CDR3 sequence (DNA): TGTGCCAGTAGTATAATGCTTGGGCAGCAGGAGGGGAATGAGCAGTTCTTC.

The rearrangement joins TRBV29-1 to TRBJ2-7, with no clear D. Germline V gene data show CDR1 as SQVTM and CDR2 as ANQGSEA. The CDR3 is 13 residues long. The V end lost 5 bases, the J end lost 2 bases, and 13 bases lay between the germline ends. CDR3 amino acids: CSVIARFTYEQYF. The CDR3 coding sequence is TGCAGCGTTATAGCTCGCTTCACCTACGAGCAGTACTTC.

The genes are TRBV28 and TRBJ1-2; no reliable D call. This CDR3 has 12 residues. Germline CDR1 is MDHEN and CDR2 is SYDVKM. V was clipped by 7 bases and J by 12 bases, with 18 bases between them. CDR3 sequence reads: CASTSELRRNTF. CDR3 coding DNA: TGTGCCAGCACATCCGAACTCCGGAGAAACACCTTC.

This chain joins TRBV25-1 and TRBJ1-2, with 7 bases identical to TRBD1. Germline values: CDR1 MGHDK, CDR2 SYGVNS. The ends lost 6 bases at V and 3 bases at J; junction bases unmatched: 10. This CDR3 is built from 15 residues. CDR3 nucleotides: TGTGCCAGCAGGGACCCCACAGGGGAGGACTATGGCTACACCTTC. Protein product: CASRDPTGEDYGYTF.

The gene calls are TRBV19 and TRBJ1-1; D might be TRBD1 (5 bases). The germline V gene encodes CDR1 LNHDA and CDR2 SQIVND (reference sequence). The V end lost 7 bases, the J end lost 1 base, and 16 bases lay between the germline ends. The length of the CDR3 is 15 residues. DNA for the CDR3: TGTGCCAGTAATGATAAGGGGTTGCCGAACACTGAAGCTTTCTTT. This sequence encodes CASNDKGLPNTEAFF.

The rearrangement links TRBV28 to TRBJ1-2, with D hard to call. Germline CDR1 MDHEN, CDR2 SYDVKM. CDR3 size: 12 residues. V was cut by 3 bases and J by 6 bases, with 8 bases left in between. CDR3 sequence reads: CASSFVGDGYTF. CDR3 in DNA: TGTGCCAGCAGTTTTGTCGGTGATGGCTACACCTTC.

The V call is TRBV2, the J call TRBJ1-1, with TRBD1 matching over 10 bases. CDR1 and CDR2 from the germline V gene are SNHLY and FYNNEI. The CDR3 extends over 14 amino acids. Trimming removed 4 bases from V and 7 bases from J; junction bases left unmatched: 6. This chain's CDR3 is CASSGQTGGGEAFF. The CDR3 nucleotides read TGTGCCAGCAGTGGCCAGACAGGGGGCGGTGAAGCTTTCTTT.

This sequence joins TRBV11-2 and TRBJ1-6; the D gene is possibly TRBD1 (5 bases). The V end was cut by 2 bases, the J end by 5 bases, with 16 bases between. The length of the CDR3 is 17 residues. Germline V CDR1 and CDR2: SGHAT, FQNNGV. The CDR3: CASSLWRGRDDNSPLHF. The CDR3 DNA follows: TGTGCCAGCAGCTTATGGAGGGGCAGGGACGATAATTCACCCCTCCACTTT.

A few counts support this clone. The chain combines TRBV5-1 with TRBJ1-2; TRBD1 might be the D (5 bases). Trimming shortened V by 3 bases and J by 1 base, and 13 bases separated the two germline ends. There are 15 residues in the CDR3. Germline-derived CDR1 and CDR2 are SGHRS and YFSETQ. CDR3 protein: CASSSGGHLNYGYTF. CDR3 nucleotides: TGCGCCAGCAGCTCCGGTGGACACCTTAACTATGGCTACACCTTC.